The rows below give T cell receptor beta chains drawn from one sample of a study of Ad26.COV2.S vaccination and SARS-CoV-2 variants. Sequencing used immunoSEQ multiplex PCR; TCRdb keeps in-frame clones, though not all of them. The sample has about 350,000 clones; 90% to 95% are singletons. The specimen was peripheral blood, collected after recovery from COVID-19. The receptors were sampled from a human donor who had recovered from COVID-19. Each CDR3 is given with its conserved first and last residue. A D gene is named only where the DNA matches it firmly. Not every row has a clone size; where given, it reads once, few, many or a size class.

CDR3aa	CDR3nt	abundance	d_gene	v_gene	j_gene
CASSPGGSSYNSPLHF	TGCGCCAGCAGCCCTGGAGGGAGCTCCTATAATTCACCCCTCCACTTT	.	.	TRBV4-1	TRBJ1-6
CASSLERGVSNEQFF	TGTGCCAGCAGCTTGGAGCGGGGGGTTAGCAATGAGCAGTTCTTC	.	TRBD2	TRBV5-6	TRBJ2-1
CAISDGGGADTQYF	TGTGCCATCAGTGACGGCGGGGGGGCAGATACGCAGTATTTT	.	TRBD2	TRBV10-3	TRBJ2-3
CASSFSSGGSSSYEQYF	TGTGCCAGCAGCTTTTCTAGCGGGGGGTCAAGCTCCTACGAGCAGTACTTC	.	TRBD2	TRBV7-8	TRBJ2-7
CASRTKNQPQHF	TGTGCCAGCCGTACCAAGAATCAGCCCCAGCATTTT	.	.	TRBV6-5	TRBJ1-5
CASSLESRGGQETQYF	TGTGCCAGCAGCTTAGAGTCGCGGGGGGGCCAAGAGACCCAGTACTTC	.	TRBD2	TRBV11-3	TRBJ2-5
CASTQSPPEQFF	TGTGCCAGCACCCAGTCGCCTCCTGAGCAGTTCTTC	.	.	TRBV27	TRBJ2-1
CASSQITNEQYF	TGTGCCAGCAGCCAGATAACCAACGAGCAGTACTTC	few	.	TRBV3-1/TRBV3-2	TRBJ2-7
CASSYNLATEAFF	TGTGCCAGCAGTTATAATTTGGCCACTGAAGCTTTCTTT	.	.	TRBV6-5	TRBJ1-1
CASSSQRRGGGEQFF	TGTGCCAGCAGCTCCCAGCGCAGGGGCGGGGGGGAGCAGTTCTTC	once	TRBD2	TRBV11-2	TRBJ2-1
CASSLHGGSQPQHF	TGTGCCAGCAGCTTACATGGGGGCAGTCAGCCCCAGCATTTT	.	.	TRBV7-9	TRBJ1-5
CASSPGTGMGRTEAFF	TGTGCCAGTAGTCCCGGGACAGGGATGGGAAGGACTGAAGCTTTCTTT	.	TRBD1	TRBV19	TRBJ1-1
CSLETVSDYTF	TGCAGCTTAGAGACAGTTTCGGACTACACCTTC	.	.	TRBV29-1	TRBJ1-2
CASTGLPGTGEAFF	TGTGCCAGCACGGGACTTCCTGGGACAGGCGAAGCTTTCTTT	.	TRBD1	TRBV2	TRBJ1-1
CATSRSSYEQYF	TGTGCCACCAGCAGATCCTCCTACGAGCAGTACTTC	.	.	TRBV15	TRBJ2-7
CASSEYSTDTQYF	TGTGCCAGCAGTGAATATAGCACAGATACGCAGTATTTT	.	.	TRBV25-1	TRBJ2-3
CASSSLGQGAFFNYGYTF	TGTGCCAGCAGTTCGCTCGGACAGGGGGCTTTCTTTAACTATGGCTACACCTTC	once	TRBD1	TRBV27	TRBJ1-2
CASSQEGQATDTQYF	TGCGCCAGCAGCCAAGAGGGACAGGCCACAGATACGCAGTATTTT	.	TRBD1	TRBV4-1	TRBJ2-3
CASSQEPAGGSMETQYF	TGTGCCAGCAGCCAAGAACCAGCGGGGGGCTCAATGGAGACCCAGTACTTC	.	TRBD2	TRBV4-2	TRBJ2-5
CASSPGNNYGYTF	TGTGCCAGCAGCCCAGGGAACAACTATGGCTACACCTTC	.	.	TRBV5-6	TRBJ1-2
CASSFIGYSGANVLTF	TGTGCCAGCAGTTTTATAGGCTACTCTGGGGCCAACGTCCTGACTTTC	.	.	TRBV27	TRBJ2-6
CASSLVENEQFF	TGTGCCAGCAGCTTGGTGGAGAATGAGCAGTTCTTC	.	.	TRBV5-4	TRBJ2-1
CASSLGGSTEAFF	TGTGCCAGCAGCTTAGGAGGCAGCACTGAAGCTTTCTTT	.	.	TRBV7-8	TRBJ1-1
CASSLGQRNTGELFF	TGTGCCAGCAGCTTAGGGCAGAGGAACACCGGGGAGCTGTTTTTT	.	.	TRBV7-2	TRBJ2-2
CASSLIDRGRSEQYF	TGTGCCAGCAGCTTGATTGACAGGGGGCGAAGTGAGCAGTACTTC	.	TRBD1	TRBV5-6	TRBJ2-7
CASSLIGGSNSPLHF	TGTGCCAGCAGCTTAATCGGAGGTTCGAATTCACCCCTCCACTTT	few	.	TRBV7-9	TRBJ1-6
CASSVGTGASTDTQYF	TGTGCCAGCAGCGTAGGGACAGGGGCTAGCACAGATACGCAGTATTTT	.	TRBD1	TRBV9	TRBJ2-3
CASSDLQGTNYGYTF	TGTGCCAGCAGTGACCTCCAAGGGACCAACTATGGCTACACCTTC	.	.	TRBV6-2/TRBV6-3	TRBJ1-2
CASSYWTGGGYTF	TGTGCCAGCAGTTATTGGACTGGAGGTGGCTACACCTTC	.	.	TRBV6-5	TRBJ1-2
CASSQDTGGYGYTF	TGTGCCAGCAGCCAAGATACAGGGGGCTATGGCTACACCTTC	.	TRBD1	TRBV14	TRBJ1-2
CASGRKDTQYF	TGTGCCAGCGGCCGGAAAGATACGCAGTATTTT	.	.	TRBV6-6	TRBJ2-3
CASSYSGGYGYTF	TGTGCCAGCAGTTACTCCGGCGGTTATGGCTACACCTTC	.	.	TRBV6-5	TRBJ1-2
CATSRHPLPNEQFF	TGTGCCACCAGCAGACACCCACTCCCCAATGAGCAGTTCTTC	.	.	TRBV15	TRBJ2-1
CASSFGKPNTEAFF	TGTGCCAGCAGCTTCGGCAAGCCGAACACTGAAGCTTTCTTT	.	.	TRBV13	TRBJ1-1
CASSLIRVDSPLHF	TGTGCCAGCAGCCTTATTCGAGTAGATTCACCCCTCCACTTT	.	.	TRBV7-2	TRBJ1-6
CASSSEGTSKNIQYF	TGTGCCAGCAGCTCTGAAGGGACTTCCAAAAACATTCAGTACTTC	.	.	TRBV7-8	TRBJ2-4
CASRRGQANTEAFF	TGTGCCAGCAGAAGGGGACAGGCTAACACTGAAGCTTTCTTT	.	TRBD1	TRBV6-5	TRBJ1-1
CASSLRQVPSYEQYF	TGTGCCAGCAGTTTGCGACAGGTCCCCTCCTACGAGCAGTACTTC	.	.	TRBV27	TRBJ2-7
CASSPDREPSSPLHF	TGTGCCAGCAGCCCGGACAGGGAACCGAGTTCACCCCTCCACTTT	.	TRBD1	TRBV7-2	TRBJ1-6
CSVDGTANTEAFF	TGCAGCGTTGACGGGACAGCGAACACTGAAGCTTTCTTT	.	TRBD1	TRBV29-1	TRBJ1-1
CASSPTPGQYGYTF	TGTGCCAGCAGCCCAACCCCCGGACAATATGGCTACACCTTC	.	.	TRBV6-2/TRBV6-3	TRBJ1-2
CASSRGTFTDTQYF	TGTGCCAGCAGTAGAGGGACATTCACAGATACGCAGTATTTT	.	.	TRBV6-6	TRBJ2-3
CASSPRKEGLGTQYF	TGTGCCAGCAGCCCCCGAAAAGAGGGGCTGGGGACCCAGTACTTC	once	.	TRBV2	TRBJ2-5
CASSQDGSPLIYEQYF	TGTGCCAGCAGTCAAGATGGGTCCCCCCTCATCTACGAGCAGTACTTC	once	.	TRBV6-2/TRBV6-3	TRBJ2-7
CASSPPTNEKLFF	TGTGCCAGCAGTCCACCAACTAATGAAAAACTGTTTTTT	.	.	TRBV12-3/TRBV12-4	TRBJ1-4
CASSLDYRGTTNEQFF	TGTGCCAGCAGCTTAGATTACAGGGGGACTACAAATGAGCAGTTCTTC	.	.	TRBV7-2	TRBJ2-1
CPSSRLAGNYEQYF	TGCCCCAGCAGCCGACTAGCGGGGAACTACGAGCAGTACTTC	.	TRBD2	TRBV4-1	TRBJ2-7
CAIRETGVNEKLFF	TGTGCCATCAGGGAGACAGGGGTTAATGAAAAACTGTTTTTT	.	TRBD1	TRBV10-3	TRBJ1-4
CASTPRTGWYEQYF	TGTGCCAGCACCCCCCGGACAGGGTGGTACGAGCAGTACTTC	few	TRBD1	TRBV28	TRBJ2-7
CASRERATEAFF	TGTGCCAGCAGAGAGAGGGCCACTGAAGCTTTCTTT	.	.	TRBV6-5	TRBJ1-1
CASNAGQKNTEAFF	TGTGCCAGCAATGCGGGACAGAAGAACACTGAAGCTTTCTTT	.	TRBD1	TRBV5-5	TRBJ1-1
CASSWGVEQYF	TGTGCCAGCAGTTGGGGGGTCGAGCAGTACTTC	.	.	TRBV27	TRBJ2-7
CASSQYPGPTPYEQYF	TGCGCCAGCAGCCAATATCCGGGACCAACCCCCTACGAGCAGTACTTC	.	.	TRBV4-1	TRBJ2-7
CASRATWPMNTEAFF	TGTGCTAGTAGGGCCACCTGGCCCATGAACACTGAAGCTTTCTTT	.	.	TRBV12-5	TRBJ1-1
CASSPGTAGGYGYTF	TGCGCCAGCAGCCCAGGGACAGCCGGGGGCTATGGCTACACCTTC	.	TRBD1	TRBV5-1	TRBJ1-2
CASSLGQGATGELFF	TGTGCCAGCAGCTTGGGACAGGGGGCAACCGGGGAGCTGTTTTTT	.	TRBD1	TRBV7-6	TRBJ2-2
CASSQLALSYNSPLHF	TGCGCCAGCAGCCAACTTGCCCTCTCCTATAATTCACCCCTCCACTTT	.	.	TRBV4-3	TRBJ1-6
CASSPNSYEQYF	TGTGCCAGCAGCCCGAACTCCTACGAGCAGTACTTC	.	.	TRBV3-1/TRBV3-2	TRBJ2-7
CASSSPGVGGRNTGELFF	TGTGCCAGCAGCTCCCCCGGGGTAGGGGGGAGGAACACCGGGGAGCTGTTTTTT	.	.	TRBV7-2	TRBJ2-2
CASSSTTGTPVTEAFF	TGTGCCAGCAGTTCCACAACCGGGACTCCCGTAACTGAAGCTTTCTTT	once	.	TRBV6-5	TRBJ1-1